These 30 T cell receptor beta chains came from one sample sequenced in a study of blood T cell repertoires in COVID-19. The protocol was immunoSEQ multiplex PCR, while the TCRdb copy is restricted to in-frame clones and leaves out a portion. Of about 330,000 clones in the sample, roughly nine tenths were seen once. Sequenced input: PBMCs or T cells enriched from blood (not recorded which). Receptors originate from a woman aged 25 to 39 who had recovered from COVID-19.

V is TRBV30 and J is TRBJ1-3; D might be TRBD1 (5 bases). The V and J ends lost 0 bases and 5 bases respectively, with 11 bases between them. Germline V gives CDR1 GTSNPN, CDR2 SVGIG (reference sequence). This CDR3 spans 14 amino acids. CDR3 region: CAWSVGAGRNTIYF. The CDR3 DNA reads as TGTGCCTGGAGTGTAGGGGCCGGTCGAAACACCATATATTTT.

CDR3 bases: TGTGCCAGCAGTTTAACTCCCGCGGGCGGCTACACCTTC. It codes for CASSLTPAGGYTF. The genes are TRBV12-3 or TRBV12-4 and TRBJ1-2; D gene unclear. The CDR3 totals 13 residues. With 2 bases removed from V and 8 bases from J, the gap between germline ends came to 12 bases.

DNA for the CDR3: TGTGCCAGCAGTCCGGCAGGCCAGCCCCAGCATTTT. This codes for CASSPAGQPQHF. V usage is TRBV27 and J usage is TRBJ1-5; no definite D call. This CDR3 contains 12 residues. V lost 5 bases and J lost 7, with 9 bases in between. CDR1 is MNHEY, CDR2 SMNVEV, per germline (reference sequence).

The chain combines TRBV24-1 with TRBJ2-1, with unresolved D. The V end was cut by 0 bases, the J end by 0 bases, with 8 bases between. CDR1 is KGHDR and CDR2 is SFDVKD in the germline V gene. CDR3 length: 16 amino acids. The CDR3 DNA reads as TGTGCCACCAGTGATTTGGGCTGGAGCTCCTACAATGAGCAGTTCTTC. Residues: CATSDLGWSSYNEQFF.

This chain joins TRBV19 and TRBJ2-2, with TRBD1 matching over 10 bases. Germline CDR1 LNHDA, CDR2 SQIVND (reference sequence). CDR3 size: 15 residues. J lost 5 bases, V lost 6 bases, and 6 bases had no gene match. The CDR3, as DNA: TGTGCCAGTAGAGCGACGGGACAGGGGACCGGGGAGCTGTTTTTT. It translates to CASRATGQGTGELFF.

The J gene is TRBJ1-5, the V gene TRBV7-8; 7 positions agree with TRBD1. V lost 0 bases to trimming and J lost 2 bases; unmatched junction nucleotides: 16. This CDR3 contains 20 residues. Germline assignment: CDR1 SGHVS and CDR2 FQNEAQ. This CDR3 is CASSLAGRLEGGWGNQPQHF. The CDR3 DNA is TGTGCCAGCAGCTTAGCGGGACGTCTAGAAGGGGGCTGGGGCAATCAGCCCCAGCATTTT.

This rearrangement joins TRBV6-2 or TRBV6-3 to TRBJ2-7; D is unresolved. Germline V gene lookup returns CDR1 MNHEY and CDR2 SVGEGT. There are 15 residues in the CDR3. V lost 7 bases and J lost 0, with 16 bases in between. The CDR3 DNA is TGTGCCAGCACCCCCCTGAGCCTGAGCTCCTACGAGCAGTACTTC. Its translation is CASTPLSLSSYEQYF.

The chain is built from TRBV11-3 and TRBJ2-5; TRBD2 matches at 12 bases. The CDR3 is made up of 16 amino acids. From germline, CDR1 is SGHNT and CDR2 YENEEA. V dropped 5 bases and J dropped 2; count of bases not matched to a gene: 6. The CDR3 region has the DNA TGTGCCAGCAGCCCCGGGACTAGCGGGCTGCAAGAGACCCAGTACTTC. Residues: CASSPGTSGLQETQYF. Full variable domain (remainder filled in from reference TRBV11-3 and TRBJ2-5): EAGVVQSPRYKIIEKKQPVAFWCNPISGHNTLYWYLQNLGQGPELLIRYENEEAVDDSQLPKDRFSAERLKGVDSTLKIQPAELGDSAVYLCASSPGTSGLQETQYFGPGTRLLVL.

The chain joins TRBV14 to TRBJ1-6; no reliable D call. The CDR3 runs to 12 residues. Trimming shortened V by 0 bases and J by 14 bases, and 8 bases separated the two germline ends. Germline V gene data show CDR1 as SGHDN and CDR2 as FVKESK. The CDR3 bases are TGTGCCAGCAGCCAAGATCGGGGATCCCTCCACTTT. It is translated as CASSQDRGSLHF.

The V and J genes are TRBV27 and TRBJ1-4; 9 bases match TRBD1. This CDR3 comprises 16 residues. Trimming removed 5 bases from V and 7 bases from J; junction bases left unmatched: 11. Germline CDR1 and CDR2: MNHEY and SMNVEV (reference sequence). As DNA, the CDR3 is TGTGCCAGCAGTCAGCCGGGACAGGGTATGATTGAAAAACTGTTTTTT. It yields the protein CASSQPGQGMIEKLFF.

As to this clone: This may arise from a read error, as a much more abundant clone is one base away. V and J are TRBV28 and TRBJ2-3; 11 nucleotides match TRBD2. V was pared by 5 bases and J by 1 base, with 2 bases of the junction left unmatched. The CDR3 length is 15 residues. CDR1 is MDHEN, CDR2 SYDVKM, per germline. CDR3 sequence (DNA): TGTGCCAGCAGTGATAGCGGGGGGGGCACAGATACGCAGTATTTT. This sequence encodes CASSDSGGGTDTQYF.

V gene TRBV20-1 combines with J gene TRBJ2-7; tentative D call: TRBD2 (6 bases). Trimming stripped 3 bases from V and 6 bases from J, with 15 bases between. The germline V gene has CDR1 DFQATT and CDR2 SNEGSKA (reference sequence). CDR3 length: 13 residues. CDR3 in DNA: TGCAGTGCTAGTCTGCGGGATAGGGTCGAGCAGTACTTC. Amino acids: CSASLRDRVEQYF.

V and J are TRBV30 and TRBJ2-7; 9 bases agree with TRBD1. Germline V gene data show CDR1 as GTSNPN and CDR2 as SVGIG (reference sequence). J lost 6 bases, V lost 2 bases, and 5 bases had no gene match. This CDR3 comprises 13 residues. CDR3 DNA: TGTGCCTGGAGTACCGGGACAGGGACCGAGCAGTACTTC. Encoded protein: CAWSTGTGTEQYF. Filled out from reference TRBV30 and TRBJ2-7, the complete variable domain reads SQTIHQWPATLVQPVGSPLSLECTVEGTSNPNLYWYRQAAGRGLQLLFYSVGIGQISSEVPQNLSASRPQDRQFILSSKKLLLSDSGFYLCAWSTGTGTEQYFGPGTRLTVT.

The chain is built from TRBV10-3 and TRBJ1-2; 8 nucleotides line up with TRBD1. V lost 4 bases, J lost 6 bases, and 1 base stayed unmatched. Germline V CDR1 and CDR2: ENHRY, SYGVKD. The CDR3 extends over 12 amino acids. The CDR3 nucleotides read TGTGCCATCAGTGCGGACAGGGATGGCTACACCTTC. It codes for CAISADRDGYTF.

The chain combines TRBV30 with TRBJ2-1; 10 nucleotides match TRBD2. From germline, CDR1 is GTSNPN and CDR2 SVGIG (reference sequence). The V and J ends lost 3 bases and 10 bases, in that order; junction bases with no gene match: 12. The CDR3 sequence is 15 residues long. The DNA of the CDR3 is TGTGCCTGGAGACACCTAGCGGGGGCCATTCTGGAGCAGTTCTTC. This gives the protein CAWRHLAGAILEQFF.

About this clone itself: Other DNA variants within this sample encode the same CDR3. This chain uses TRBV19 with TRBJ2-5; 7 bases agree with TRBD1. The CDR3 spans 13 residues. V lost 4 bases to trimming and J lost 2 bases; unmatched junction nucleotides: 1. CDR1 is LNHDA, CDR2 SQIVND, per germline (reference sequence). CDR3 sequence (DNA): TGTGCCAGTAGTACGACAGGGCAAGAGACCCAGTACTTC. This codes for CASSTTGQETQYF.

The chain is built from TRBV5-1 and TRBJ1-5; D is perhaps TRBD1 (6 bases). This CDR3 has 15 residues. Germline CDR1 reads SGHRS; CDR2 reads YFSETQ. Trimming took off 0 bases at V and 5 bases at J, with 12 bases between the two ends. As DNA, the CDR3 is TGCGCCAGCAGCTTGGGTCCCGAGGGGGATCAGCCCCAGCATTTT. Translation: CASSLGPEGDQPQHF.

This clone was counted a single time. V is TRBV1 and J is TRBJ2-5; the D segment call TRBD2 is taken from the table without a DNA check. TRBV1 is a known pseudogene. CDR3 length: 17 amino acids. The CDR3 DNA reads as TGCACCAGCAGCCAAGAGGGGCTAGCGGGGTCACAAGAGACCCAGTACTTC. Translating gives CTSSQEGLAGSQETQYF.

This chain links TRBV24-1 with TRBJ2-7, with 9 bases fitting TRBD1. Germline loops: CDR1 KGHDR, CDR2 SFDVKD. With 1 base clipped from V and 5 bases from J, the junction kept 8 bases outside the gene matches. The CDR3 has 16 amino acids. CDR3 sequence (DNA): TGTGCCACCAGTGATTTACCCGGGACAGGGCTGGACGAGCAGTACTTC. Its protein product is CATSDLPGTGLDEQYF.

The CDR3 DNA follows: TGTGCCACCAGTGATTCAGGGGGCGACGGTGAAAAACTGTTTTTT. This translates into CATSDSGGDGEKLFF. The rearrangement links TRBV24-1 to TRBJ1-4; 8 nucleotides agree with TRBD1. Germline lookup yields CDR1 KGHDR and CDR2 SFDVKD. V shed 2 bases, J shed 7 bases, and the junction held 5 bases outside the gene matches. The CDR3 spans 15 residues.

The V and J genes are TRBV3-1 (or the pseudogene TRBV3-2) and TRBJ2-7; 8 nucleotides agree with TRBD2. CDR3 length: 16 amino acids. J gave up 5 bases and V 2 bases, and 11 bases lay outside the gene matches. Germline values: CDR1 LGHDT, CDR2 YNNKEL (reference sequence). The CDR3: CASSQIWTGGPHEQYF. CDR3 in DNA: TGTGCCAGCAGCCAAATTTGGACGGGGGGGCCCCACGAGCAGTACTTC.

This clone was detected only a few times. V and J are TRBV10-3 and TRBJ1-3, with 7 bases fitting TRBD1. The CDR3 is 14 amino acids. Germline trimming cut 2 bases from V and 2 bases from J; bases unmatched to any gene: 0. In germline, CDR1 is ENHRY, CDR2 SYGVKD. The CDR3: CAISEGTAGNTIYF. CDR3 in DNA: TGTGCCATCAGTGAGGGGACAGCTGGAAACACCATATATTTT.

The chain uses TRBV28 and TRBJ1-1; D remains unclear. The CDR3 length is 14 residues. CDR1 MDHEN and CDR2 SYDVKM come from the germline V gene. Between the trimmed V and J ends, which lost 2 bases and 1 base, there was a span of 8 bases. In DNA form, the CDR3 reads TGTGCCAGCAGTTTAACCCCCAGGAACACTGAAGCTTTCTTT. This encodes CASSLTPRNTEAFF. The entire variable domain, with the rest obtained from reference TRBV28 and TRBJ1-1, is as follows: DVKVTQSSRYLVKRTGEKVFLECVQDMDHENMFWYRQDPGLGLRLIYFSYDVKMKEKGDIPEGYSVSREKKERFSLILESASTNQTSMYLCASSLTPRNTEAFFGQGTRLTVV.

The rearrangement joins TRBV14 to TRBJ1-2; weak D call: TRBD1 (6 bases). Germline CDR1 reads SGHDN; CDR2 reads FVKESK. The V end was cut by 0 bases, the J end by 5 bases, with 13 bases between. CDR3 size: 15 residues. CDR3 nucleotide sequence: TGTGCCAGCAGCCAAGAGGGGGGGCCGGGATATGGCTACACCTTC. Translation: CASSQEGGPGYGYTF.

The chain has TRBV7-9 and TRBJ1-2, with TRBD1 as a possible D gene (6 bases). This CDR3 spans 16 amino acids. CDR1 and CDR2 from the germline V gene are SEHNR and FQNEAQ (reference sequence). Deletions cut 1 base from V and 4 bases from J, with 16 bases between. CDR3 DNA: TGTGCCAGCAGCTTAGGGTCTGGGGGCCGGGGCTATGGCTACACCTTC. It encodes CASSLGSGGRGYGYTF.

The V call is TRBV5-1, the J call TRBJ2-3; 13 nucleotides line up with TRBD2. V gave up 4 bases and J gave up 2 bases; unmatched junction bases: 10. CDR3 length: 18 amino acids. Germline V lookup: CDR1 SGHRS, CDR2 YFSETQ. CDR3 region: CASSPPGLAGPPTDTQYF. The CDR3 nucleotides read TGCGCCAGCAGCCCGCCGGGACTAGCGGGGCCCCCCACAGATACGCAGTATTTT.

CDR3 nucleotides: TGTGCCAGCAGCGTAGTGGGGAGCGAGACCCAGTACTTC. Residues: CASSVVGSETQYF. This chain joins TRBV9 and TRBJ2-5; perhaps TRBD2 as D (5 bases). CDR3 size: 13 residues. Trimming took off 0 bases at V and 5 bases at J, with 8 bases between the two ends. Looked up from germline, CDR1 is SGDLS and CDR2 is YYNGEE.

V and J are TRBV6-6 and TRBJ2-7, with TRBD2 matching 14 bases. The CDR3 totals 19 residues. CDR1 is MNHNY, CDR2 SVGAGI, per germline (reference sequence). The V segment lost 5 bases and the J segment 3 bases; nucleotides outside the gene matches: 15. CDR3 coding DNA: TGTGCCAGCAGTCCACGACTAGCGGGGGGGCCTCCCCGACTCTACGAGCAGTACTTC. It translates to CASSPRLAGGPPRLYEQYF.

The chain combines TRBV28 with TRBJ1-1, with 11 bases identical to TRBD1. The CDR3 is made up of 15 amino acids. The V gene's germline CDR1 is MDHEN and CDR2 SYDVKM. With V trimmed by 5 bases and J by 7 bases, 9 bases remained unmatched. CDR3 nucleotides: TGTGCCAGCAGTCTGCCTGGACAGGGGGCCGATGAAGCTTTCTTT. As protein: CASSLPGQGADEAFF.

This chain uses TRBV5-1 with TRBJ1-4, with 9 nucleotides matching TRBD1. CDR1 is SGHRS and CDR2 is YFSETQ in the germline V gene. V shed 4 bases, J shed 7 bases, and the junction held 5 bases outside the gene matches. The CDR3 contains 14 residues. The CDR3 region is CASSTQGAGEKLFF. CDR3 nucleotide sequence: TGCGCCAGCAGCACACAGGGGGCAGGTGAAAAACTGTTTTTT.